This T cell receptor (beta chain) emerged from a study of PD-1 blockade in classical Hodgkin lymphoma (dated by TCRdb to about 2020). Notes on the research overall: Nivolumab dosing was 3 mg/kg intravenously every 2 weeks, continuing until either disease progression or unacceptable toxicity. To define a peripheral blood immune signature of response to PD-1 blockade in classical Hodgkin lymphoma, the study combined TCR beta sequencing with CyTOF.

The CDR3, from cysteine to phenylalanine, totals 14 residues. The CDR3 DNA has 42 bases and is translated from base 1. V ends up 4 bases short and J 6 bases short, with an unmatched junction base count of 7. For CDR1 and CDR2, the germline V gene lists SGHRS and YFSETQ. Points the paper makes about the study in general: By C4D1, a significant rise was seen in CD4+ TCR diversity but not in CD8+ TCR diversity (p=0.0027 vs p=0.16), and the rise was most apparent among complete responders (p=0.02). Trial patients with a complete response had baseline diversity similar to that of newly diagnosed patients, while partial responders and progressors had significantly lower diversity. Newly diagnosed patients were reported to have lower baseline TCR diversity than healthy donors, and relapsed/refractory patients were reported to have lower baseline TCR diversity still. Lower diversity was seen in patients whose nivolumab began less than 1 year after ASCT, and these patients were left out of later analyses so that immune reconstitution would not confound the results. The study was restricted to a single clinical trial cohort, and the causes of repertoire differences, possibly disease activity or prior therapy, were left undefined.

Genomic DNA was extracted with the Qiagen DNeasy kit from unsorted PBMCs and from negatively selected CD4+ and CD8+ fractions. TCR beta CDR3 regions were subjected to amplification by immunoSEQ multiplex PCR with primers that anneal to V and J segments. A synthetic immune receptor repertoire was used to minimize amplification bias, and any residual bias was removed computationally once sequencing was done. On the study's bioinformatics: Repertoire diversity was quantified as the Shannon entropy index using custom Python scripts. Unsorted, CD4+ and CD8+ repertoires were analyzed separately, except for combined analyses in which CD4+ and CD8+ sequences were merged in silico. Clonal expansion was defined as at least a 2-fold frequency increase after treatment relative to C1D1, with a pseudocount of 0.5 for undetected baseline clones. Singleton clones were defined as clones with 0 or 1 copy at C1D1, and non-singleton clones were defined as clones with 2 or more copies. Clones expanded in unsorted samples were annotated as CD4+, CD8+ or unknown by matching protein sequences in sorted samples from the same patient. Wilcoxon tests on paired samples were used to test changes in diversity from C1D1 to C4D1. The clones in this table, taken by TCRdb from immuneACCESS, are in-frame only. Not every clone is retained; where verified, under half of the shortfall comes from an unresolved V gene, and the cause of the rest is unknown. V and J calls and clone size are copied from that table; D and trimming were computed from the DNA. This sample comprises approximately 12,000 clones, roughly four fifths of them detected only once. Over 4.5% of the sample goes to the ten largest clones.

In the paper's terms, the time point label means: cycle 2 day 1 (C2D1) of nivolumab. All trial patients had relapsed after autologous stem cell transplantation, with cohorts A, B and C differing in prior brentuximab vedotin exposure. The trial cohort was composed of about 58 patients with relapsed/refractory classical Hodgkin lymphoma, for whom complete response, partial response or progressive disease was recorded as best overall response. Trial patients were treated with single-agent nivolumab in the multi-cohort phase II CheckMate 205 trial. An independent review committee assessed best overall response using the 2007 International Working Group response criteria. Trial PBMCs were obtained immediately prior to nivolumab initiation (C1D1) and on therapy at cycle 2 day 1 and cycle 4 day 1. Peripheral blood was collected in 8 mL Vacutainer Cell Preparation Tubes, from which PBMCs were isolated by centrifugation and then cryopreserved.

As regards this clone: No antigen is known for it. No much larger clonotype is one base removed from it; base qualities were not supplied.

The rearrangement combines TRBV5-1 with TRBJ2-3, and TRBD1 aligns with 8 junction nucleotides. The source was peripheral blood mononuclear cells (PBMCs), collected before the second cycle of nivolumab. The receptor was derived from a human donor with classical Hodgkin lymphoma. Read as DNA, the sequence is TGCGCCAGCAGCCCCGGACAGGGATTTGATACGCAGTATTTT. This gives the protein CASSPGQGFDTQYF. The CDR3, completed at both ends by the reference TRBV5-1 and TRBJ2-3 genes, gives the full variable domain KAGVTQTPRYLIKTRGQQVTLSCSPISGHRSVSWYQQTPGQGLQFLFEYFSETQRNKGNFPGRFSGRQFSNSRSEMNVSTLELGDSALYLCASSPGQGFDTQYFGPGTRLTVL.